The 5 T cell receptor beta chains below all came from one sample that was sequenced in a study of blood T cell repertoires in COVID-19. Method: immunoSEQ multiplex PCR; TCRdb's copy keeps in-frame clones and lacks some. The sample lists around 82,000 clones, 89% occurring once. The sample comprised peripheral blood. All receptors come from a man aged 70 or older with active or convalescent COVID-19.

The rearrangement uses TRBV7-6 and TRBJ2-5, with 15 bases lining up with TRBD2. This CDR3 region has 16 residues. J lost 4 bases, V lost 5 bases, and 5 bases had no gene match. CDR1 and CDR2 (germline): SGHVS, FNYEAQ. CDR3 loop: CASSPGLAGGPETQYF. For the CDR3, the DNA is TGTGCCAGCAGCCCCGGACTAGCGGGGGGGCCAGAGACCCAGTACTTC.

The chain links TRBV27 to TRBJ2-3, with D possibly TRBD1 on 6 matching bases. CDR3 length equals 15 residues. The ends were cut back, 4 bases at V and 8 bases at J, with 19 bases in the middle. Germline loops: CDR1 MNHEY, CDR2 SMNVEV (reference sequence). In DNA form, the CDR3 reads TGTGCCAGCAGTTATGTGGGGGCCCTCCGTGGTACGCAGTATTTT. The encoded protein is CASSYVGALRGTQYF.

This clone has only a few counts. This chain joins TRBV7-9 and TRBJ1-1; 9 bases fit TRBD1. CDR1 and CDR2 (germline): SEHNR, FQNEAQ (reference sequence). The CDR3 runs to 15 residues. J gave up 4 bases and V 5 bases, and 8 bases lay outside the gene matches. DNA for the CDR3: TGTGCCAGCAGCACCCGGGGACAGGGTCCCACTGAAGCTTTCTTT. Its protein is CASSTRGQGPTEAFF. Complete variable domain (other parts from reference TRBV7-9 and TRBJ1-1): DTGVSQNPRHKITKRGQNVTFRCDPISEHNRLYWYRQTLGQGPEFLTYFQNEAQLEKSRLLSDRFSAERPKGSFSTLEIQRTEQGDSAMYLCASSTRGQGPTEAFFGQGTRLTVV.

This chain connects TRBV7-9 to TRBJ1-3; a possible D gene is TRBD1 (6 bases). V gave up 5 bases and J gave up 0 bases, with 11 bases separating them. The CDR3 contains 15 residues. Germline V lookup: CDR1 SEHNR, CDR2 FQNEAQ (reference sequence). In DNA form, the CDR3 reads TGTGCCAGCAGCGCAACAGGGATCTCTGGAAACACCATATATTTT. Its translation: CASSATGISGNTIYF.

This chain links TRBV19 with TRBJ2-1; 10 bases are shared with TRBD2. With V trimmed by 6 bases and J by 7 bases, 9 bases remained unmatched. CDR3 length: 15 amino acids. CDR1 and CDR2 (germline): LNHDA, SQIVND (reference sequence). CDR3 amino acids: CASSQQRGGRNEQFF. For the CDR3, the DNA is TGTGCCAGTAGCCAGCAGCGGGGGGGCCGAAATGAGCAGTTCTTC.